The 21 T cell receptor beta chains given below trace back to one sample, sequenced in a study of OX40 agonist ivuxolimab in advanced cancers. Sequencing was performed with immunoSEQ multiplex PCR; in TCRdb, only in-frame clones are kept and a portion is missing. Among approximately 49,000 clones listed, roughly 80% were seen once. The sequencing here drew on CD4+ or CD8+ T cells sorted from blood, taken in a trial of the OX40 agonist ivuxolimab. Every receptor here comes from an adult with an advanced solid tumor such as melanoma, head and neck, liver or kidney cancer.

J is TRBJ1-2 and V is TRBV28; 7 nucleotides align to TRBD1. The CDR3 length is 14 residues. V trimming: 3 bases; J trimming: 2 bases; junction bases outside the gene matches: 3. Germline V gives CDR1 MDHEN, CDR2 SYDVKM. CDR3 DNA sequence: TGTGCCAGCAGTTTCCAGGGGGTGAACTATGGCTACACCTTC. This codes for CASSFQGVNYGYTF.

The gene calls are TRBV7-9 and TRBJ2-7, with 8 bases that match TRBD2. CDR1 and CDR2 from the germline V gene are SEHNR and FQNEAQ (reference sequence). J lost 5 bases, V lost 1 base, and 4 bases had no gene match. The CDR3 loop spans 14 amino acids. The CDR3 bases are TGTGCCAGCAGCTTAGTTGCGGGAGGCCACGAGCAGTACTTC. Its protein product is CASSLVAGGHEQYF.

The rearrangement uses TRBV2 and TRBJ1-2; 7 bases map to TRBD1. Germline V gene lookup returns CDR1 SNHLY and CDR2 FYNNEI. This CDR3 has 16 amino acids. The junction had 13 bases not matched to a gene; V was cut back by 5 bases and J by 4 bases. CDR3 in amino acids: CASSTGRGLNSYGYTF. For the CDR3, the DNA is TGTGCCAGCAGTACAGGGAGGGGGCTTAATAGCTATGGCTACACCTTC.

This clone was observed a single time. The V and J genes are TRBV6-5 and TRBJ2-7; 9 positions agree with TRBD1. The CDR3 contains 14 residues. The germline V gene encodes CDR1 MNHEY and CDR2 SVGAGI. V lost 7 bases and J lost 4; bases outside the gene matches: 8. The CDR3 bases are TGTGCCAGCATGAAGGGACAGGGACGATACGAGCAGTACTTC. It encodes CASMKGQGRYEQYF.

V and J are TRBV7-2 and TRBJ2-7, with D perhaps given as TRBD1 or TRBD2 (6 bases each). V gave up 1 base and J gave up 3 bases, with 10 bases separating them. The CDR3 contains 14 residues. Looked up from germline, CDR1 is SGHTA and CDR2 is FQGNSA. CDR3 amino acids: CASSLGGAVYEQYF. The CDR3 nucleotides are TGTGCCAGCAGCTTAGGGGGGGCGGTCTACGAGCAGTACTTC.

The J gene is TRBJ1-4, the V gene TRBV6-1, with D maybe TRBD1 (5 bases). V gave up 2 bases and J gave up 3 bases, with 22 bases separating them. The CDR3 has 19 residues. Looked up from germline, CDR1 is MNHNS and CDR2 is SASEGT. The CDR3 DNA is TGTGCCAGCAGTGAATTTCCCGACAGCAGAGTGCAGGCTAATGAAAAACTGTTTTTT. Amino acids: CASSEFPDSRVQANEKLFF.

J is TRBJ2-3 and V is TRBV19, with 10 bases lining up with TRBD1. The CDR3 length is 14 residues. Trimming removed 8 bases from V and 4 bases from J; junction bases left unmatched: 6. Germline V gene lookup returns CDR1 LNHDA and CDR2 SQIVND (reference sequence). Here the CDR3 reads CASRDRGHADTQYF. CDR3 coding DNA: TGTGCCAGTCGCGACAGGGGGCACGCAGATACGCAGTATTTT.

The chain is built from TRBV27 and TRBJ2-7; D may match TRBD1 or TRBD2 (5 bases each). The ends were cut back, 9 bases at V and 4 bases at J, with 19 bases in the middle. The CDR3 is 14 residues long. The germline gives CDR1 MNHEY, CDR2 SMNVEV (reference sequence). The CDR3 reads CASQVAGRAYEQYF. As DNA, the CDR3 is TGTGCCAGTCAAGTAGCAGGGAGAGCTTACGAGCAGTACTTC.

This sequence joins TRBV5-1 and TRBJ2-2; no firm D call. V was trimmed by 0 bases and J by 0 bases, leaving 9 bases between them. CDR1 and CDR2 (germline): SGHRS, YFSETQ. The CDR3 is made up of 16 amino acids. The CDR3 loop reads CASSLEIQSNTGELFF. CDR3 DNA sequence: TGCGCCAGCAGCTTGGAGATCCAATCGAACACCGGGGAGCTGTTTTTT.

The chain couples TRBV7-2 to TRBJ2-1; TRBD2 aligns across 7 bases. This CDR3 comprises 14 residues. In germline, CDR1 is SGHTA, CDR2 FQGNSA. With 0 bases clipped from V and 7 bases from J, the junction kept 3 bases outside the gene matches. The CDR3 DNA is TGTGCCAGCAGCTTAGCCGGGACTATTAATGAGCAGTTCTTC. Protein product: CASSLAGTINEQFF.

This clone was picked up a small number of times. CDR3 region: CATCKARLAGGCTGELFF. The CDR3 coding sequence is TGTGCCACCTGTAAAGCGAGACTAGCGGGAGGATGCACCGGGGAGCTGTTTTTT. The chain uses TRBV6-1 and TRBJ2-2; TRBD2 agrees at 13 bases. This CDR3 region has 18 residues. V lost 10 bases to trimming and J lost 4 bases; unmatched junction nucleotides: 15. Germline V gives CDR1 MNHNS, CDR2 SASEGT.

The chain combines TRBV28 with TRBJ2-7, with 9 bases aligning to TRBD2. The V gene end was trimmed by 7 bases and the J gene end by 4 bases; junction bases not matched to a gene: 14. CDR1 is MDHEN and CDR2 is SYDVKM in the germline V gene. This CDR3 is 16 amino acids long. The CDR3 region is CASTLRVAGVGYEQYF. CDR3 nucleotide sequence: TGTGCCAGCACCCTACGCGTAGCGGGAGTCGGTTACGAGCAGTACTTC.

CDR3 sequence reads: CASSKQYSGEGETQYF. Written as DNA, the CDR3 is TGTGCCAGCAGCAAACAATACTCGGGGGAAGGTGAGACCCAGTACTTC. The chain combines TRBV9 with TRBJ2-5, with a possible D match to TRBD2 (6 bases). V was shortened by 4 bases and J by 5 bases, with 21 bases between the two germline ends. Germline CDR1 reads SGDLS; CDR2 reads YYNGEE. The CDR3 has 16 amino acids.

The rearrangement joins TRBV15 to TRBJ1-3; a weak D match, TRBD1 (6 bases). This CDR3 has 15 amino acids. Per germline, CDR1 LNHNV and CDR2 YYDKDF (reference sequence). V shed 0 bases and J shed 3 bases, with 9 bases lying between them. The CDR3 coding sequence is TGTGCCACCAGCAGAGACAGGGGCGGTGGAAACACCATATATTTT. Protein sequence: CATSRDRGGGNTIYF.

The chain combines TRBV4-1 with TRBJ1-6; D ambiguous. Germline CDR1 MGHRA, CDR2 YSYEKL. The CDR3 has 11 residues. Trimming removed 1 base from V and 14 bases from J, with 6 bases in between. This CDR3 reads CASSQGMTLHF. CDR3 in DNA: TGCGCCAGCAGCCAAGGGATGACCCTCCACTTT.

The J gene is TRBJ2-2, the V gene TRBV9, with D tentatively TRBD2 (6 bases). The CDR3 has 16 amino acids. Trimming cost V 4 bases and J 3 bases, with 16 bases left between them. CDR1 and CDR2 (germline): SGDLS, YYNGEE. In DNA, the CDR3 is TGTGCCAGCAGCCGGGAAGGGACTCCTGACACCGGGGAGCTGTTTTTT. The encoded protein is CASSREGTPDTGELFF. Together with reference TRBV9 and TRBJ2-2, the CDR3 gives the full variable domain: DSGVTQTPKHLITATGQRVTLRCSPRSGDLSVYWYQQSLDQGLQFLIQYYNGEERAKGNILERFSAQQFPDLHSELNLSSLELGDSALYFCASSREGTPDTGELFFGEGSRLTVL.

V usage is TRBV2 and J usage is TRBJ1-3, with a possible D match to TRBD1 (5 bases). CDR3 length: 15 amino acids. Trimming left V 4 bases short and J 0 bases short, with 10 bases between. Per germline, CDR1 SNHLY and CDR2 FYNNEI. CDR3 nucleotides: TGTGCCAGCAGTGGGCAGGGACCCTCTGGAAACACCATATATTTT. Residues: CASSGQGPSGNTIYF. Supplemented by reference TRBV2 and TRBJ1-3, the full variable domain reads EPEVTQTPSHQVTQMGQEVILRCVPISNHLYFYWYRQILGQKVEFLVSFYNNEISEKSEIFDDQFSVERPDGSNFTLKIRSTKLEDSAMYFCASSGQGPSGNTIYFGEGSWLTVV.

The CDR3 coding sequence is TGTGCCAGTAGTATTAGCGGGAGGGTTCAGGGGGAGCAGTTCTTC. The encoded protein is CASSISGRVQGEQFF. The chain employs TRBV19 and TRBJ2-1, with 11 bases that match TRBD2. V dropped 3 bases and J dropped 10; count of bases not matched to a gene: 8. CDR3 length equals 15 residues. Germline CDR1 LNHDA, CDR2 SQIVND (reference sequence). Combining the CDR3 with reference TRBV19 and TRBJ2-1 gives the whole variable domain DGGITQSPKYLFRKEGQNVTLSCEQNLNHDAMYWYRQDPGQGLRLIYYSQIVNDFQKGDIAEGYSVSREKKESFPLTVTSAQKNPTAFYLCASSISGRVQGEQFFGPGTRLTVL.

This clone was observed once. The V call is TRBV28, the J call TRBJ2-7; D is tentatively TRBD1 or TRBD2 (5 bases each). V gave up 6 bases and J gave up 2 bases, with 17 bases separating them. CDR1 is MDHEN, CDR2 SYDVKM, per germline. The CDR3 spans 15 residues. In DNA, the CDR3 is TGTGCCAGCAGCACTATCGGGACGGCCACCTACGAGCAGTACTTC. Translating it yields CASSTIGTATYEQYF.

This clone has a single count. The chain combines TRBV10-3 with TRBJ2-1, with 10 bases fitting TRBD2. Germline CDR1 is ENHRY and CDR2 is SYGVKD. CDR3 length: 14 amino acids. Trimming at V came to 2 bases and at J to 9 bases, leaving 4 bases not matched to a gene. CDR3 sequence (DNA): TGTGCCATCAGTGAGGAAGCGGGAGGGAGTGAGCAGTTCTTC. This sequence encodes CAISEEAGGSEQFF.

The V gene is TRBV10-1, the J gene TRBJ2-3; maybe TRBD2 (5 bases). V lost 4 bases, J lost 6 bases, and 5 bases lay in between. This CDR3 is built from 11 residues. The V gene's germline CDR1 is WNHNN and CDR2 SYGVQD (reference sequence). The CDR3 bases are TGCGCCAGCAGTGGCGGGGATACGCAGTATTTT. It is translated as CASSGGDTQYF.